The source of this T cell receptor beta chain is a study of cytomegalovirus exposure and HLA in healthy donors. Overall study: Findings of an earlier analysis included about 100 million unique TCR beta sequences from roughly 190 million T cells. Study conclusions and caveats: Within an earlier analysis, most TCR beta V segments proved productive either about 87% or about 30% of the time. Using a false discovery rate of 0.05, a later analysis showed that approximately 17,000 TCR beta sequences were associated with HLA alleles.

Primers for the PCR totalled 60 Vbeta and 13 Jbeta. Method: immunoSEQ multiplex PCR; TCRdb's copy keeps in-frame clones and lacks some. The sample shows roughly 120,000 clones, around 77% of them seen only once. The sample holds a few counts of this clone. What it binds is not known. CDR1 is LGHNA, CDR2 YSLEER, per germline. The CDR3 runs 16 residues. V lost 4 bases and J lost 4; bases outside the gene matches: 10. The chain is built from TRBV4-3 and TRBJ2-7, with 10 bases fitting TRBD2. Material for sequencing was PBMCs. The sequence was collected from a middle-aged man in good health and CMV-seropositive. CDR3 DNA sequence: TGCGCCAGCAGCCCCGGGGGGGCTAGCGGGAGATACGAGCAGTACTTC. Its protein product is CASSPGGASGRYEQYF.